What follows is one TCR beta chain and its context. These data are taken from a study of T cells in Graves' hyperthyroidism and ophthalmopathy. This CDR3 has 17 amino acids. The germline gives CDR1 SGHTA, CDR2 FQGTGA. The V gene end was trimmed by 5 bases and the J gene end by 1 base; junction bases not matched to a gene: 9. Amplification of TCR beta CDR3 regions was performed using RNA transcripts as template. Using the HTBI primer set, a first-round RT-PCR was run on the TCR CDR3. TCRdb independently ran MiXCR on the multiplex PCR reads; one entry per CDR3 protein. In the table there are roughly 700,000 distinct CDR3 sequences, under 45% of which are singletons.

This clonotype originated in a woman aged 40-49 years with Graves' hyperthyroidism. The sequenced material came from blood. The chain recombines TRBV7-3 with TRBJ2-1; 9 bases map to TRBD2. Here the CDR3 DNA reads TGTGCCAGCAGCCCGCGTCAGCGGGGGGATTCCTACAATGAGCAGTTCTTC. Amino acid sequence: CASSPRQRGDSYNEQFF.